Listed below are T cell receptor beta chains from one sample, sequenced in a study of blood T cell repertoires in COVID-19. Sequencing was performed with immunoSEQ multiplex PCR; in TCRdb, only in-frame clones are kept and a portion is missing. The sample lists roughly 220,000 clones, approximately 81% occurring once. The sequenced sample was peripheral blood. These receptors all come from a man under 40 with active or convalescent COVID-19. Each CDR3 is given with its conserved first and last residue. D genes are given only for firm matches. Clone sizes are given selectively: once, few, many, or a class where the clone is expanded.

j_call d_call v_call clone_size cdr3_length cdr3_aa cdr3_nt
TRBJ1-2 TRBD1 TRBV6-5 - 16 CASSYSGTGHFYGYTF TGTGCCAGCAGTTACTCCGGGACAGGTCACTTCTATGGCTACACCTTC
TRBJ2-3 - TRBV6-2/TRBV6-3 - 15 CASSYGARSTDTQYF TGTGCCAGCAGTTACGGGGCACGTAGCACAGATACGCAGTATTTT
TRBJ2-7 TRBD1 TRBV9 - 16 CASSSDPRQGVTEQYF TGTGCCAGCAGCTCCGACCCCCGACAGGGGGTTACCGAGCAGTACTTC
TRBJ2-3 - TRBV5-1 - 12 CASSLQTDTQYF TGCGCCAGCAGCCTCCAGACAGATACGCAGTATTTT
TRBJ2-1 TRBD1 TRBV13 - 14 CASSGQGGSNEQFF TGTGCCAGCAGTGGACAGGGCGGTTCTAATGAGCAGTTCTTC
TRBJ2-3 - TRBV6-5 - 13 CASGQTATDTQYF TGTGCCAGTGGACAGACAGCCACAGATACGCAGTATTTT
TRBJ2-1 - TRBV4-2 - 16 CASSQVSGTNNNEQFF TGTGCCAGCAGCCAAGTCTCCGGGACAAATAACAATGAGCAGTTCTTC
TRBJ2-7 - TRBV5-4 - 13 CASSLPGDYEQYF TGTGCCAGCAGCTTGCCCGGGGACTACGAGCAGTACTTC
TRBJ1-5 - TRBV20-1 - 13 CSASGGNNQPQHF TGCAGTGCTAGTGGGGGCAACAATCAGCCCCAGCATTTT
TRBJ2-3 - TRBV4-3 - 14 CASSQDSGYDTQYF TGCGCCAGCAGCCAAGATTCAGGCTACGATACGCAGTATTTT
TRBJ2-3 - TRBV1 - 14 CTSLVSASTDTQYF TGCACATCTTTAGTTAGCGCCAGCACAGATACGCAGTATTTT
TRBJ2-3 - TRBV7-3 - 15 CASSFGRGFGDTQYF TGTGCCAGCAGCTTTGGCAGGGGTTTCGGGGATACGCAGTATTTT
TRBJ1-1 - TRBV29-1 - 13 CSVTGHLNTEAFF TGCAGCGTGACGGGACACTTGAACACTGAAGCTTTCTTT
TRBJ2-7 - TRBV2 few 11 CASRDRGGQYF TGTGCCAGCAGGGATCGGGGTGGGCAGTACTTC
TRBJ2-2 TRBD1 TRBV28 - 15 CASRVLGQETGELFF TGTGCCAGCAGAGTTTTGGGACAGGAGACCGGGGAGCTGTTTTTT
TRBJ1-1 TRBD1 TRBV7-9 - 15 CASSPTQGVRTEAFF TGTGCCAGCAGTCCCACTCAGGGGGTACGAACTGAAGCTTTCTTT
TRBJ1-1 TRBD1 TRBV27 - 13 CASSLQGAGRAFF TGTGCCAGCAGTCTCCAGGGGGCAGGCAGAGCTTTCTTT
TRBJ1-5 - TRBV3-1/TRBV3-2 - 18 CASSQERPPGGANQPQHF TGTGCCAGCAGCCAAGAAAGGCCGCCGGGTGGGGCCAATCAGCCCCAGCATTTT
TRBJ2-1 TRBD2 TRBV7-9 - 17 CASSLKRGLAGKNEQFF TGTGCCAGCAGCTTAAAGAGAGGGCTAGCGGGAAAGAATGAGCAGTTCTTC
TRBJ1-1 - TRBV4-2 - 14 CASSPDSSWTEAFF TGTGCCAGCAGCCCGGACTCCAGTTGGACTGAAGCTTTCTTT
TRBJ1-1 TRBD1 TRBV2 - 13 CASSRDRDPEAFF TGTGCCAGCAGTCGGGACAGGGACCCTGAAGCTTTCTTT
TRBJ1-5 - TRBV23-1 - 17 CASSRPIDRGSNQPQHF TGCGCCAGCAGTCGGCCTATAGACCGGGGTAGCAATCAGCCCCAGCATTTT
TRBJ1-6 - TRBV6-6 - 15 CASKDGDLENSPLHF TGTGCCAGCAAGGACGGGGATCTAGAAAATTCACCCCTCCACTTT
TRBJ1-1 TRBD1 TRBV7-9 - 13 CASSPTGGTEAFF TGTGCCAGCAGCCCGACAGGGGGGACTGAAGCTTTCTTT
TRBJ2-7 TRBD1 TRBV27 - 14 CASSFGQGFYEQYF TGTGCCAGCAGTTTTGGACAGGGATTCTACGAGCAGTACTTC
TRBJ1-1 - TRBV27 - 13 CASSADRNTEAFF TGTGCCAGCAGTGCCGACAGGAACACTGAAGCTTTCTTT
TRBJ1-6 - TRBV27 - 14 CASSLYSYNSPLHF TGTGCCAGCAGTTTGTACTCCTATAATTCACCCCTCCACTTT
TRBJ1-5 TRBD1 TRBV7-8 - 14 CASSAQGAEQPQHF TGTGCCAGCAGCGCTCAGGGGGCGGAACAGCCCCAGCATTTT
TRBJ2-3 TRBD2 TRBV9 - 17 CASSAGEGPGPPDTQYF TGTGCCAGCAGCGCCGGGGAGGGGCCAGGCCCCCCAGATACGCAGTATTTT
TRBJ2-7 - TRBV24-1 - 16 CATSDLALPGEYEQYF TGTGCCACCAGTGATTTGGCTTTACCGGGGGAGTACGAGCAGTACTTC
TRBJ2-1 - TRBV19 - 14 CASAADSSYNEQFF TGTGCTTCGGCGGCGGATAGCTCCTACAATGAGCAGTTCTTC
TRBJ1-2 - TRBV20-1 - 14 CSASPVSATYGYTF TGCAGTGCTAGTCCCGTCTCCGCTACCTATGGCTACACCTTC
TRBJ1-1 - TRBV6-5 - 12 CASSYGQGEAFF TGTGCCAGCAGTTACGGGCAGGGGGAAGCTTTCTTT
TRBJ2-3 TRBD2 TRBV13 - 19 CASSLGRRGLAGVADTQYF TGTGCCAGCAGCTTAGGCCGACGGGGACTAGCGGGAGTCGCAGATACGCAGTATTTT
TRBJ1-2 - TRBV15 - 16 CATSRTPGAQGYGYTF TGTGCCACCAGCAGGACGCCAGGGGCACAAGGCTATGGCTACACCTTC
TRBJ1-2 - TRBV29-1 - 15 CSARRGILLNYGYTF TGCAGCGCCCGAAGGGGGATCCTCCTCAACTATGGCTACACCTTC
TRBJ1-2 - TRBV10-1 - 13 CASSEAVNYGYTF TGCGCCAGCAGTGAAGCCGTCAACTATGGCTACACCTTC
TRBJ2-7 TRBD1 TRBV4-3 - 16 CASSHLRTGGAYEQYF TGCGCCAGCAGCCACCTCAGGACAGGGGGCGCCTACGAGCAGTACTTC
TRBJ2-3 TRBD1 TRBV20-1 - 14 CSASWGQTTDTQYF TGCAGTGCTAGTTGGGGACAGACTACAGATACGCAGTATTTT
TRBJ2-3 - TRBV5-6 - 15 CASSSHPLGTDTQYF TGTGCCAGCAGCTCTCACCCCTTAGGCACAGATACGCAGTATTTT
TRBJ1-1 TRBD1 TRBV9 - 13 CASSPGDRREAFF TGTGCCAGCAGCCCGGGGGACAGACGTGAAGCTTTCTTT
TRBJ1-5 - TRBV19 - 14 CASSKPQGTQPQHF TGTGCCAGTAGTAAGCCCCAGGGTACTCAGCCCCAGCATTTT
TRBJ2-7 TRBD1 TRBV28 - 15 CASSPRGRPPYEQYF TGTGCCAGCAGTCCCAGGGGGCGTCCGCCCTACGAGCAGTACTTC
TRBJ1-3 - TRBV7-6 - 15 CASSLAEFSGNTIYF TGTGCCAGCAGCTTAGCTGAGTTCTCTGGAAACACCATATATTTT
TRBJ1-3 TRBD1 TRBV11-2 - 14 CASRDRGTRNTIYF TGTGCCAGCAGGGACAGGGGGACCAGAAACACCATATATTTT
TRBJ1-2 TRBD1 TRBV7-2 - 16 CASSLGGQGADYGYTF TGTGCCAGCAGCTTAGGAGGACAGGGGGCGGACTATGGCTACACCTTC
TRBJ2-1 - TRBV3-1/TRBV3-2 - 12 CASSQADNEQFF TGTGCCAGCAGCCAAGCGGACAATGAGCAGTTCTTC
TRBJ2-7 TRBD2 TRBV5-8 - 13 CASRLAGAREQYF TGTGCCAGCCGTCTGGCGGGAGCCCGCGAGCAGTACTTC
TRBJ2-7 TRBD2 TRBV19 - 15 CASSPAGGGYDEQYF TGTGCCAGTAGTCCCGCGGGAGGGGGTTACGACGAGCAGTACTTC
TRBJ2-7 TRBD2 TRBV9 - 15 CASSPTTSVSYEQYF TGTGCCAGCAGCCCAACAACTAGCGTCTCCTACGAGCAGTACTTC
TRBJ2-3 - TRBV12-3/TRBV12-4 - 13 CASSSPEGDTQYF TGTGCCAGCAGTTCACCGGAGGGAGATACGCAGTATTTT